The 26 T cell receptor beta chains given below trace back to one sample, sequenced in a study of identical twins. TCRdb re-called the 5' RACE reads through MiXCR, storing one row per CDR3 protein. The sample records roughly 490,000 distinct CDR3 sequences, 14% being singletons. The sample was also linked to a second study, of yellow fever vaccine responses in identical twins.

The sample taken for sequencing was CD4+ T cells sorted from blood. Source of these receptors: a woman in her late teens or twenties in good health.

This clonotype turned up a few times. The rearrangement joins TRBV3-1 to TRBJ1-4; D remains unclear. CDR3 length: 14 residues. Deletions cut 5 bases from V and 7 bases from J, with 14 bases between. Germline loops: CDR1 LGHDT, CDR2 YNNKEL (reference sequence). CDR3: CASSVNRRIEKLFF. The DNA for the CDR3 is TGTGCCAGCAGCGTCAATCGGCGAATTGAAAAACTGTTTTTT.

The chain carries TRBV18 and TRBJ2-1; D might be TRBD1 (5 bases). V lost 1 base, J lost 6 bases, and 10 bases lay in between. Germline V CDR1 and CDR2: KGHSH, LQKENI. This CDR3 contains 14 residues. CDR3 DNA sequence: TGTGCCAGCTCACCACAGGTACAGGTCAATGAGCAGTTCTTC. It encodes CASSPQVQVNEQFF.

The rearrangement joins TRBV5-1 to TRBJ2-1, with TRBD2 identical over 12 bases. Germline V CDR1 and CDR2: SGHRS, YFSETQ. V lost 2 bases and J lost 7; bases outside the gene matches: 4. The CDR3 runs to 15 residues. The CDR3 nucleotides are TGCGCCAGCAGCTTACCTAGCGGGGGGGTAAATGAGCAGTTCTTC. Amino acid sequence: CASSLPSGGVNEQFF.

The rearrangement links TRBV3-1 to TRBJ1-1; unclear D gene. This CDR3 spans 14 amino acids. With 2 bases removed from V and 4 bases from J, the gap between germline ends came to 11 bases. Germline values: CDR1 LGHDT, CDR2 YNNKEL (reference sequence). The CDR3 DNA reads TGTGCCAGCAGCCAACGGGGTTGGATCACTGAAGCTTTCTTT. As protein: CASSQRGWITEAFF. The full variable domain, in which reference TRBV3-1 and TRBJ1-1 provide the parts outside the CDR3, is DTAVSQTPKYLVTQMGNDKSIKCEQNLGHDTMYWYKQDSKKFLKIMFSYNNKELIINETVPNRFSPKSPDKAHLNLHINSLELGDSAVYFCASSQRGWITEAFFGQGTRLTVV.

The chain carries TRBV4-2 and TRBJ2-2; 8 bases are a match to TRBD2. After removal of 4 bases from V and 7 bases from J, the junction contained 11 bases not matched to a gene. The germline V gene encodes CDR1 LGHNA and CDR2 YNFKEQ. The CDR3 totals 16 residues. As DNA, the CDR3 is TGTGCCAGCAGCCCCGCCCTCCGGGGGGGCGACGGGGAGCTGTTTTTT. Translated: CASSPALRGGDGELFF.

This chain links TRBV2 with TRBJ2-7, with D unresolved. Germline loops: CDR1 SNHLY, CDR2 FYNNEI. The ends were cut back, 7 bases at V and 1 base at J, with 8 bases in the middle. The CDR3 is 12 amino acids. The CDR3 loop is CASKALSYEQYF. In nucleotides, the CDR3 is TGTGCCAGCAAGGCACTTTCCTACGAGCAGTACTTC.

This clonotype occurred a few times. The chain couples TRBV29-1 to TRBJ2-7, with TRBD1 identical over 7 bases. The V and J ends lost 6 bases and 4 bases, in that order; junction bases with no gene match: 6. The CDR3 is made up of 12 amino acids. Germline-derived CDR1 and CDR2 are SQVTM and ANQGSEA. DNA of the CDR3: TGCAGCGTCCAAGGGGGCGGGTACGAGCAGTACTTC. This translates into CSVQGGGYEQYF.

At least ten counts were recorded for this clonotype. This rearrangement joins TRBV12-3 or TRBV12-4 to TRBJ1-6, with 8 nucleotides matching TRBD1. With V trimmed by 5 bases and J by 5 bases, 5 bases remained unmatched. This CDR3 is 15 amino acids long. The CDR3 sequence is CASSPGTGNNSPLHF. The CDR3 DNA sequence: TGTGCCAGCAGTCCAGGGACAGGCAATAATTCACCCCTCCACTTT.

This clonotype was observed a handful of times. The chain is built from TRBV7-9 and TRBJ2-3, with 7 positions matching TRBD1. Germline V lookup: CDR1 SEHNR, CDR2 FQNEAQ (reference sequence). The CDR3 consists of 15 residues. Trimming cost V 5 bases and J 4 bases; bases outside gene matches: 9. The CDR3 coding sequence is TGTGCCAGCAGCCTAAACGACAGGGCGGCAGATACGCAGTATTTT. It yields the protein CASSLNDRAADTQYF.

This clonotype was found a few times. The CDR3 spells CAWSDRGDTEAFF. Here the CDR3 DNA reads TGTGCCTGGAGTGACAGGGGAGACACTGAAGCTTTCTTT. The genes are TRBV30 and TRBJ1-1; 7 nucleotides line up with TRBD1. This CDR3 comprises 13 residues. V gave up 1 base and J gave up 3 bases; unmatched junction bases: 2. CDR1 and CDR2 from the germline V gene are GTSNPN and SVGIG (reference sequence). Full variable domain (rest looked up from reference TRBV30 and TRBJ1-1): SQTIHQWPATLVQPVGSPLSLECTVEGTSNPNLYWYRQAAGRGLQLLFYSVGIGQISSEVPQNLSASRPQDRQFILSSKKLLLSDSGFYLCAWSDRGDTEAFFGQGTRLTVV.

V is TRBV2 and J is TRBJ2-1; TRBD2 matches at 13 bases. Germline V gene data show CDR1 as SNHLY and CDR2 as FYNNEI. Unmatched junction bases numbered 5, after V lost 6 bases and J lost 6 bases. The CDR3 sequence is 15 residues long. CDR3 sequence (DNA): TGTGCCAGCAGGGAGGGGACTAGCGGGACCAATGAGCAGTTCTTC. Its protein product is CASREGTSGTNEQFF.

This sequence joins TRBV20-1 and TRBJ2-2; D may be TRBD1 (6 bases). Germline assignment: CDR1 DFQATT and CDR2 SNEGSKA (reference sequence). The CDR3 is made up of 14 amino acids. V was shortened by 4 bases and J by 0 bases, with 9 bases between the two germline ends. CDR3 residues: CSANQGTNTGELFF. In nucleotides, the CDR3 is TGCAGTGCTAATCAGGGGACGAACACCGGGGAGCTGTTTTTT.

At least ten counts were recorded for this clonotype. The rearrangement joins TRBV6-5 to TRBJ1-6, with TRBD1 matching over 7 bases. The CDR3 is made up of 15 amino acids. Germline V gene sequence: CDR1 MNHEY, CDR2 SVGAGI. Losses at the gene ends were 2 bases for V and 10 bases for J; bases not matched to a gene: 8. As DNA, the CDR3 is TGTGCCAGCAGTTACGGGGGACAGCCAGGCTCACCCCTCCACTTT. This encodes CASSYGGQPGSPLHF.

This clonotype was seen a handful of times. V and J are TRBV2 and TRBJ1-1, with D perhaps matching TRBD1 (5 bases). Germline V gene sequence: CDR1 SNHLY, CDR2 FYNNEI. Trimming removed 7 bases at V and 1 base at J, with 22 bases between. The CDR3 spans 17 residues. CDR3 coding DNA: TGTGCCAGCATCCCCGGGGACCGAGGGTTTAGGAACACTGAAGCTTTCTTT. Translating it yields CASIPGDRGFRNTEAFF. Using reference TRBV2 and TRBJ1-1 for the parts outside the CDR3, the full variable domain is EPEVTQTPSHQVTQMGQEVILRCVPISNHLYFYWYRQILGQKVEFLVSFYNNEISEKSEIFDDQFSVERPDGSNFTLKIRSTKLEDSAMYFCASIPGDRGFRNTEAFFGQGTRLTVV.

This clonotype has a handful of counts. The chain combines TRBV7-9 with TRBJ2-7, with D possibly TRBD2 on 5 matching bases. Germline V CDR1 and CDR2: SEHNR, FQNEAQ (reference sequence). The CDR3 has 14 amino acids. V was trimmed by 6 bases and J by 0 bases, leaving 12 bases between them. DNA of the CDR3: TGTGCCAGCAGTGATAGCGTAAGCTCCTACGAGCAGTACTTC. It is translated as CASSDSVSSYEQYF.

The chain employs TRBV9 and TRBJ2-1; a weak D match, TRBD2 (6 bases). The V end was cut by 1 base, the J end by 2 bases, with 19 bases between. Germline lookup yields CDR1 SGDLS and CDR2 YYNGEE. CDR3 length equals 18 residues. The CDR3: CASSVTGTPTPAYNEQFF. For the CDR3, the DNA is TGTGCCAGCAGCGTAACCGGGACTCCAACCCCGGCCTACAATGAGCAGTTCTTC.

This clonotype was seen at least ten times. The chain employs TRBV5-1 and TRBJ2-7; maybe TRBD1 (6 bases). The germline V and J ends were trimmed by 1 base and 5 bases, with 13 bases remaining between them. Germline V gene sequence: CDR1 SGHRS, CDR2 YFSETQ. The CDR3 sequence is 14 residues long. CDR3 coding DNA: TGCGCCAGCAGCTTGCTACGAACAGGGAACGAGCAGTACTTC. Translation: CASSLLRTGNEQYF.

The V call is TRBV6-2 or TRBV6-3, the J call TRBJ2-1; TRBD2 matches 14 bases. CDR1 is MNHEY and CDR2 is SVGEGT in the germline V gene. With 5 bases clipped from V and 12 bases from J, the junction kept 3 bases outside the gene matches. The CDR3 has 13 residues. The CDR3, as DNA: TGTGCCAGCAGTGATGGACTAGCGGGAGGGCAGTTCTTC. Translated, it gives CASSDGLAGGQFF.

This clonotype came up a few times. This chain joins TRBV29-1 and TRBJ2-3, with TRBD2 matching 8 bases. Looked up from germline, CDR1 is SQVTM and CDR2 is ANQGSEA. The CDR3 covers 14 residues. V was clipped by 7 bases and J by 3 bases; unmatched bases: 9. The DNA of the CDR3 is TGCAGCGCCAGCGGGGGTGTTGGGACAGATACGCAGTATTTT. This encodes CSASGGVGTDTQYF.

V and J are TRBV10-1 and TRBJ2-3; D call uncertain. The germline V and J ends were trimmed by 2 bases and 3 bases, with 12 bases remaining between them. Germline V gives CDR1 WNHNN, CDR2 SYGVQD (reference sequence). There are 15 residues in the CDR3. The CDR3 reads CASSEGGLQTDTQYF. CDR3 bases: TGCGCCAGCAGTGAGGGCGGATTGCAAACAGATACGCAGTATTTT.

V gene TRBV6-2 or TRBV6-3 combines with J gene TRBJ2-5; possibly TRBD1 for D (6 bases). Germline V gene data show CDR1 as MNHEY and CDR2 as SVGEGT. This CDR3 comprises 16 residues. Deletions cut 7 bases from V and 2 bases from J, with 20 bases between. CDR3 protein: CASIPLRDTQQETQYF. The CDR3, as DNA: TGTGCCAGCATACCCCTCCGGGACACGCAGCAAGAGACCCAGTACTTC.

This clonotype has a count of ten or more. The chain joins TRBV5-1 to TRBJ2-7; TRBD1 matches at 9 bases. This CDR3 has 16 residues. V shed 0 bases, J shed 0 bases, and the junction held 4 bases outside the gene matches. Germline values: CDR1 SGHRS, CDR2 YFSETQ. CDR3: CASSLEATGGSYEQYF. DNA for the CDR3: TGCGCCAGCAGCTTGGAGGCGACAGGGGGCTCCTACGAGCAGTACTTC.

In its sample, this clonotype was seen a few times. The chain combines TRBV10-3 with TRBJ2-7, with TRBD2 as a possible D gene (5 bases). The CDR3 has 12 amino acids. The V gene's germline CDR1 is ENHRY and CDR2 SYGVKD. V dropped 3 bases and J dropped 4 bases, with 7 bases sitting between them. CDR3 bases: TGTGCCATCAGTGAAAGACTATACGAGCAGTACTTC. Translation: CAISERLYEQYF.

There are many counts of this clonotype. V is TRBV20-1 and J is TRBJ2-7; D could derive from TRBD1 or TRBD2 (5 bases each). CDR3 length: 14 amino acids. Trimming removed 3 bases at V and 0 bases at J, with 12 bases between. Looked up from germline, CDR1 is DFQATT and CDR2 is SNEGSKA (reference sequence). In nucleotides, the CDR3 is TGCAGTGCTAGGAGATCGGGGCACTCCTACGAGCAGTACTTC. Protein: CSARRSGHSYEQYF.

This clonotype was found a few times. The chain combines TRBV5-5 with TRBJ2-7, with 7 bases lining up with TRBD1. There are 15 residues in the CDR3. Germline V gives CDR1 SGHKS, CDR2 YYEKEE (reference sequence). J gave up 3 bases and V 2 bases, and 8 bases lay outside the gene matches. The chain's CDR3 is CASSLYRQGLYEQYF. CDR3 bases: TGTGCCAGCAGCTTATATAGACAGGGTCTCTACGAGCAGTACTTC.

The CDR3 DNA reads as TGTGCCAGCAGTTACTCGACTAGCGGCCTCACAGATACGCAGTATTTT. Translation: CASSYSTSGLTDTQYF. The V and J genes are TRBV6-5 and TRBJ2-3, with 9 bases identical to TRBD2. CDR3 length equals 16 residues. Germline loops: CDR1 MNHEY, CDR2 SVGAGI. V trimming: 0 bases; J trimming: 2 bases; junction bases outside the gene matches: 3.